The 18 T cell receptor beta chains given below trace back to one sample, sequenced in a study of cytomegalovirus exposure and HLA in healthy donors. The repertoire was sequenced with immunoSEQ multiplex PCR; TCRdb's copy has only in-frame clones and lacks some. The sample contains 120,000 or so clones, over 85% of which appear only once. The sequencing input was PBMCs. Receptors originate from a woman under 30 in good health and CMV-seronegative.

The chain joins TRBV18 to TRBJ1-3; D is possibly TRBD1 (6 bases). The V gene's germline CDR1 is KGHSH and CDR2 LQKENI. V was clipped by 5 bases and J by 4 bases, with 15 bases between them. The CDR3 contains 15 residues. CDR3 DNA sequence: TGTGCCAGCTCATCAACCGGGGGGCTAGGAAACACCATATATTTT. It is translated as CASSSTGGLGNTIYF.

J is TRBJ1-1 and V is TRBV29-1, with 7 bases identical to TRBD1. Germline assignment: CDR1 SQVTM and CDR2 ANQGSEA. The V and J ends lost 5 bases and 0 bases, in that order; junction bases with no gene match: 15. The CDR3 has 17 residues. Here the CDR3 reads CSVRTGTNSVMNTEAFF. CDR3 nucleotides: TGCAGCGTTAGGACAGGCACCAACTCGGTTATGAACACTGAAGCTTTCTTT. Full variable domain (missing parts from reference TRBV29-1 and TRBJ1-1): SAVISQKPSRDICQRGTSLTIQCQVDSQVTMMFWYRQQPGQSLTLIATANQGSEATYESGFVIDKFPISRPNLTFSTLTVSNMSPEDSSIYLCSVRTGTNSVMNTEAFFGQGTRLTVV.

The chain recombines TRBV6-6 with TRBJ1-3, with 10 bases fitting TRBD1. This CDR3 region has 13 residues. The junction had 5 bases not matched to a gene; V was cut back by 8 bases and J by 7 bases. The germline CDR1 and CDR2 sequences are MNHNY and SVGAGI (reference sequence). As DNA, the CDR3 is TGTGCCAGCGCCGCGACAGGGGGCAACACCATATATTTT. It is translated as CASAATGGNTIYF.

This chain connects TRBV2 to TRBJ1-2; D not resolved. V was trimmed by 5 bases and J by 4 bases, leaving 11 bases between them. Germline V gives CDR1 SNHLY, CDR2 FYNNEI. The CDR3 sequence is 13 residues long. The CDR3 DNA sequence: TGTGCCAGCAGTTCGGAGACGGGCTATGGCTACACCTTC. Translated, it gives CASSSETGYGYTF. Supplemented by reference TRBV2 and TRBJ1-2, the full variable domain reads EPEVTQTPSHQVTQMGQEVILRCVPISNHLYFYWYRQILGQKVEFLVSFYNNEISEKSEIFDDQFSVERPDGSNFTLKIRSTKLEDSAMYFCASSSETGYGYTFGSGTRLTVV.

Written as DNA, the CDR3 is TGCGCCAGCACTCGCCGACAGGGGTTTGACAATGAGCAGTTCTTC. Its protein product is CASTRRQGFDNEQFF. The rearrangement uses TRBV5-1 and TRBJ2-1; 8 bases map to TRBD1. The V gene end was trimmed by 6 bases and the J gene end by 5 bases; junction bases not matched to a gene: 10. CDR1 is SGHRS and CDR2 is YFSETQ in the germline V gene. The CDR3 spans 15 residues.

The chain recombines TRBV30 with TRBJ1-2; 10 bases align to TRBD1. V lost 1 base to trimming and J lost 8 bases; unmatched junction nucleotides: 1. From germline, CDR1 is GTSNPN and CDR2 SVGIG (reference sequence). The CDR3 is made up of 12 amino acids. CDR3 residues: CAWSATGGGYTF. Here the CDR3 DNA reads TGTGCCTGGAGTGCGACAGGGGGCGGCTACACCTTC.

The chain has TRBV6-4 and TRBJ2-1; 8 bases line up with TRBD1. There are 16 residues in the CDR3. Trimming at V came to 6 bases and at J to 6 bases, leaving 13 bases not matched to a gene. Germline CDR1 and CDR2: MRHNA and SNTAGT. CDR3 amino acids: CASRPSGGRGSNEQFF. In nucleotides, the CDR3 is TGTGCCAGCAGACCCTCAGGGGGCAGGGGAAGCAATGAGCAGTTCTTC.

The chain couples TRBV9 to TRBJ1-4; D is uncertain. Germline values: CDR1 SGDLS, CDR2 YYNGEE. Trimming cost V 0 bases and J 0 bases, with 6 bases left between them. The CDR3 has 15 amino acids. The CDR3 DNA sequence: TGTGCCAGCAGCGTAGCCCCCTCAACTAATGAAAAACTGTTTTTT. It codes for CASSVAPSTNEKLFF.

The V and J genes are TRBV2 and TRBJ1-1; TRBD1 might be the D (6 bases). Germline-derived CDR1 and CDR2 are SNHLY and FYNNEI. Trimming removed 6 bases from V and 5 bases from J, with 13 bases in between. The CDR3 contains 13 residues. CDR3 DNA: TGTGCCAGCAGCATACAGGGATGGACTGAAGCTTTCTTT. It codes for CASSIQGWTEAFF.

V and J are TRBV28 and TRBJ1-2; D gene ambiguous. This CDR3 region has 13 residues. V lost 6 bases and J 8 bases, leaving 16 bases between the germline ends. The V gene's germline CDR1 is MDHEN and CDR2 SYDVKM. CDR3 bases: TGTGCCAGCAGCAGATCCAGCGGGGAAGGCTACACCTTC. The encoded protein is CASSRSSGEGYTF.

V and J are TRBV27 and TRBJ1-5, with 7 bases identical to TRBD1. V lost 5 bases, J lost 7 bases, and 5 bases stayed unmatched. Germline lookup yields CDR1 MNHEY and CDR2 SMNVEV (reference sequence). CDR3 size: 13 residues. The CDR3 region has the DNA TGTGCCAGCAGTAAGGACAGGTCACAGCCCCAGCATTTT. Translation: CASSKDRSQPQHF.

The chain combines TRBV5-1 with TRBJ1-2; 8 bases are shared with TRBD1. Germline CDR1 is SGHRS and CDR2 is YFSETQ. This CDR3 has 15 residues. V trimming: 4 bases; J trimming: 4 bases; junction bases outside the gene matches: 9. CDR3 region: CASSQPGQVSYGYTF. The CDR3 DNA follows: TGCGCCAGCAGCCAACCGGGACAGGTTAGCTATGGCTACACCTTC.

The rearrangement uses TRBV29-1 and TRBJ1-2; 9 bases match TRBD1. CDR3 length equals 13 residues. V lost 5 bases to trimming and J lost 0 bases; unmatched junction nucleotides: 1. Germline V gives CDR1 SQVTM, CDR2 ANQGSEA. The CDR3 spells CSVTGGPNYGYTF. The CDR3 DNA reads TGCAGCGTTACAGGGGGCCCTAACTATGGCTACACCTTC. Full variable domain (rest looked up from reference TRBV29-1 and TRBJ1-2): SAVISQKPSRDICQRGTSLTIQCQVDSQVTMMFWYRQQPGQSLTLIATANQGSEATYESGFVIDKFPISRPNLTFSTLTVSNMSPEDSSIYLCSVTGGPNYGYTFGSGTRLTVV.

In this sample, this clone turned up once. V is TRBV4-1 and J is TRBJ2-5, with TRBD2 matching 9 bases. V was pared by 1 base and J by 2 bases, with 17 bases of the junction left unmatched. The CDR3 is 20 amino acids. CDR1 is MGHRA, CDR2 YSYEKL, per germline. This CDR3 reads CASSQAVAGVRRWNQETQYF. CDR3 DNA sequence: TGCGCCAGCAGCCAAGCCGTAGCGGGAGTCAGAAGGTGGAATCAAGAGACCCAGTACTTC.

This clone was counted once. The chain carries TRBV29-1 and TRBJ1-2; tentative D call: TRBD1 (5 bases). The length of the CDR3 is 9 residues. Trimming shortened V by 5 bases and J by 8 bases, and 6 bases separated the two germline ends. Germline V gene lookup returns CDR1 SQVTM and CDR2 ANQGSEA. CDR3 in amino acids: CSVPGGYTF. CDR3 nucleotide sequence: TGCAGCGTTCCAGGGGGCTACACCTTC.

In this sample, this clone turned up once. This rearrangement joins TRBV27 to TRBJ1-4; D perhaps matches TRBD1 (5 bases). The CDR3 contains 16 residues. The germline V gene encodes CDR1 MNHEY and CDR2 SMNVEV (reference sequence). V gave up 5 bases and J gave up 10 bases, with 23 bases separating them. The CDR3 reads CASSRRAGTSLGKLFF. CDR3 in DNA: TGTGCCAGCAGTAGGAGGGCCGGGACCTCCCTGGGAAAACTGTTTTTT.

The chain employs TRBV18 and TRBJ1-1; D is possibly TRBD1 (6 bases). V was cut by 8 bases and J by 1 base, with 11 bases left in between. Per germline, CDR1 KGHSH and CDR2 LQKENI. The CDR3 totals 13 residues. CDR3 coding DNA: TGTGCCAGCGTACAGGGTGGGAACACTGAAGCTTTCTTT. Protein product: CASVQGGNTEAFF.

The rearrangement links TRBV4-3 to TRBJ1-3; perhaps TRBD1 as D (5 bases). The CDR3 has 16 amino acids. Germline CDR1 is LGHNA and CDR2 is YSLEER. Trimming took 1 base from V and 3 from J, leaving 13 bases between them. CDR3 region: CASSQASGSGGNTIYF. The CDR3 DNA is TGCGCCAGCAGCCAAGCGTCAGGGTCGGGTGGAAACACCATATATTTT.